These 13 T cell receptor beta chains were all obtained from the same sample, sequenced in a study of blood T cell repertoires in COVID-19. Generated by immunoSEQ multiplex PCR, the TCRdb table keeps only in-frame clones and is missing some. The table lists more than 300,000 clones, 70% to 90% of them singletons, with roughly 1.2% in the top ten. Source material: PBMCs or T cells enriched from blood (not recorded which). These receptors were obtained from a woman between 18 and 29 years old who had recovered from COVID-19.

The CDR3 bases are TGTGCCAGCAGTGGGACAGGGAGGTACTATGGCTACACCTTC. Residues: CASSGTGRYYGYTF. V gene TRBV2 combines with J gene TRBJ1-2; TRBD1 agrees at 8 bases. Germline CDR1 and CDR2: SNHLY and FYNNEI. This CDR3 region has 14 residues. V lost 4 bases, J lost 3 bases, and 4 bases stayed unmatched.

This chain links TRBV6-5 with TRBJ1-2; the match to TRBD1 covers 11 bases. The CDR3 loop spans 14 amino acids. Germline CDR1 MNHEY, CDR2 SVGAGI. V shed 6 bases, J shed 7 bases, and the junction held 7 bases outside the gene matches. The CDR3 region is CASRHGQGAFGYTF. DNA of the CDR3: TGTGCCAGCAGACACGGACAGGGGGCTTTTGGCTACACCTTC.

The J gene is TRBJ2-2, the V gene TRBV6-5, with D tentatively TRBD2 (6 bases). The germline CDR1 and CDR2 sequences are MNHEY and SVGAGI. This CDR3 region has 13 residues. The CDR3 sequence: CGGGVANTGELFF. The CDR3 region has the DNA TGTGGGGGCGGGGTAGCTAACACCGGGGAGCTGTTTTTT.

V is TRBV6-1 and J is TRBJ1-6; D gene unclear. CDR1 and CDR2 from the germline V gene are MNHNS and SASEGT. V lost 3 bases, J lost 4 bases, and 13 bases lay in between. The CDR3 length is 16 residues. The CDR3: CASSDLGGGYNSPLHF. The DNA for the CDR3 is TGTGCCAGCAGTGACTTAGGCGGCGGTTATAATTCACCCCTCCACTTT.

The gene calls are TRBV28 and TRBJ1-2; D may be TRBD1 (6 bases). V lost 6 bases and J lost 4, with 21 bases in between. This CDR3 is 16 amino acids long. The germline V gene encodes CDR1 MDHEN and CDR2 SYDVKM. The CDR3 is CASSESGTILRYGYTF. The CDR3 DNA follows: TGTGCCAGCAGCGAGTCGGGGACAATCCTCCGCTATGGCTACACCTTC.

This clone has more than one count but fewer than ten. This chain uses TRBV15 with TRBJ1-2; 7 bases are shared with TRBD1. Trimming took 5 bases from V and 11 from J; bases not matched to a gene: 14. The CDR3 is made up of 14 amino acids. Germline loops: CDR1 LNHNV, CDR2 YYDKDF (reference sequence). The CDR3: CATSPLNATGKYTF. CDR3 DNA sequence: TGTGCCACCAGCCCGTTAAATGCGACAGGGAAATACACCTTC. Complete variable domain (other parts from reference TRBV15 and TRBJ1-2): DAMVIQNPRYQVTQFGKPVTLSCSQTLNHNVMYWYQQKSSQAPKLLFHYYDKDFNNEADTPDNFQSRRPNTSFCFLDIRSPGLGDTAMYLCATSPLNATGKYTFGSGTRLTVV.

V and J are TRBV5-1 and TRBJ1-6; 10 bases line up with TRBD1. V lost 3 bases and J lost 7; bases outside the gene matches: 13. The germline gives CDR1 SGHRS, CDR2 YFSETQ. The CDR3 is 18 amino acids. The CDR3 DNA sequence: TGCGCCAGCAGCTCGACGAGCGGACAGGGGGATGGCAATTCACCCCTCCACTTT. This encodes CASSSTSGQGDGNSPLHF.

This chain connects TRBV19 to TRBJ1-6, with a possible D match to TRBD1 (5 bases). V was cut by 8 bases and J by 4 bases, with 12 bases left in between. This CDR3 has 14 residues. Germline CDR1 LNHDA, CDR2 SQIVND (reference sequence). CDR3 protein: CASGQGNYNSPLHF. The CDR3 DNA reads TGTGCCAGTGGGCAGGGAAATTATAATTCACCCCTCCACTTT.

V gene TRBV19 combines with J gene TRBJ1-1; 9 positions match TRBD1. CDR1 and CDR2 from the germline V gene are LNHDA and SQIVND (reference sequence). CDR3 length equals 14 residues. V was clipped by 3 bases and J by 8 bases; unmatched bases: 7. CDR3 in amino acids: CASSIRGTGPEAFF. The DNA for the CDR3 is TGTGCCAGTAGTATCCGAGGGACAGGGCCAGAAGCTTTCTTT.

This rearrangement joins TRBV5-4 to TRBJ2-3; TRBD2 matches at 8 bases. Germline V CDR1 and CDR2: SGHNT, YYREEE (reference sequence). V was clipped by 4 bases and J by 1 base; unmatched bases: 8. The CDR3 length is 16 residues. This CDR3 reads CASSLGETSGTDTQYF. DNA of the CDR3: TGTGCCAGCAGCCTCGGGGAGACTAGCGGCACAGATACGCAGTATTTT.

CDR3 residues: CASSSAQGNYGYTF. CDR3 nucleotides: TGTGCCAGCAGTTCCGCGCAGGGGAACTATGGCTACACCTTC. The genes are TRBV6-5 and TRBJ1-2, with a weak D call TRBD1 (6 bases). With 4 bases removed from V and 2 bases from J, the gap between germline ends came to 11 bases. This CDR3 is built from 14 residues. CDR1 and CDR2 from the germline V gene are MNHEY and SVGAGI.

The gene calls are TRBV19 and TRBJ1-6; 10 bases map to TRBD1. CDR1 and CDR2 from the germline V gene are LNHDA and SQIVND (reference sequence). Germline trimming cut 3 bases from V and 12 bases from J; bases unmatched to any gene: 5. The CDR3 consists of 14 residues. In DNA, the CDR3 is TGTGCCAGTAGTATTGAGGGACAGGGGATACCCCTCCACTTT. Translating it yields CASSIEGQGIPLHF.

This chain connects TRBV15 to TRBJ1-4, with 8 bases lining up with TRBD1. V lost 4 bases to trimming and J lost 8 bases; unmatched junction nucleotides: 9. CDR1 LNHNV and CDR2 YYDKDF come from the germline V gene (reference sequence). CDR3 length: 15 amino acids. Here the CDR3 reads CATSKQGAVNEKLFF. The CDR3 bases are TGTGCCACCAGCAAGCAGGGGGCAGTTAACGAAAAACTGTTTTTT.